Presented here are 17 T cell receptor beta chains from one specimen sequenced in a study of response to subunit inactivated influenza vaccine. TCRdb reprocessed the RT-PCR reads via MiXCR and lists one record per CDR3 protein. The sample has over 300,000 distinct CDR3 sequences; around a fifth are singletons. The material sequenced was PBMCs from blood, taken 21 months after vaccination. These receptors came from a man aged 50 to 69 who received an inactivated influenza vaccine.

The chain employs TRBV20-1 and TRBJ1-5; D might be TRBD1 (5 bases). Per the germline V gene, CDR1 is DFQATT and CDR2 is SNEGSKA (reference sequence). The V gene lost 5 bases and the J gene lost 2 bases, with 13 bases spanning the gap. CDR3 length: 14 amino acids. The CDR3 is CSAENDRGNQPQHF. CDR3 DNA sequence: TGCAGTGCTGAGAACGACAGAGGCAATCAGCCCCAGCATTTT.

The chain combines TRBV12-3 or TRBV12-4 with TRBJ1-4, with a tentative D call TRBD1 (6 bases). V lost 5 bases, J lost 3 bases, and 13 bases lay in between. This CDR3 spans 15 amino acids. The CDR3, as DNA: TGTGCCAGCAGTCCCCAGGGGCTGTCTAATGAAAAACTGTTTTTT. Its protein is CASSPQGLSNEKLFF.

J is TRBJ2-7 and V is TRBV7-8; 9 bases match TRBD2. The CDR3 extends over 15 amino acids. CDR1 SGHVS and CDR2 FQNEAQ come from the germline V gene. Trimming cost V 5 bases and J 5 bases; bases outside gene matches: 10. The CDR3 bases are TGTGCCAGCAGCCCCATGAGCGGGGGGATCCACGAGCAGTACTTC. Residues: CASSPMSGGIHEQYF.

In this sample, this clonotype turned up a few times. The V and J genes are TRBV20-1 and TRBJ1-2, with D hard to call. Germline CDR1 reads DFQATT; CDR2 reads SNEGSKA (reference sequence). Trimming pared 5 bases from V and 1 base from J, leaving 14 bases between. This CDR3 comprises 14 residues. The CDR3 protein is CSARDLGINYGYTF. In nucleotides, the CDR3 is TGCAGTGCTCGGGATCTGGGGATTAACTATGGCTACACCTTC.

The CDR3 sequence: CASSGGGYTEAFF. The DNA for the CDR3 is TGCGCCAGCAGTGGAGGGGGATACACTGAAGCTTTCTTT. This chain links TRBV10-2 with TRBJ1-1, with D maybe TRBD1 (6 bases). CDR1 is WSHSY, CDR2 SAAADI, per germline. The CDR3 has 13 residues. Trimming stripped 4 bases from V and 3 bases from J, with 9 bases between.

This sequence joins TRBV12-2 and TRBJ1-1; TRBD1, the table's D call, lacks a check against the DNA. TRBV12-2 is a recognized pseudogene. The CDR3 length is 16 residues. CDR3 sequence reads: CASRSLDRGRRTEAFF. The DNA for the CDR3 is TGTGCAAGTCGCTCCTTGGACAGGGGGCGCCGGACTGAAGCTTTCTTT.

This clonotype was found a few times. This sequence joins TRBV5-1 and TRBJ2-1; 10 bases fit TRBD2. Losses at the gene ends were 0 bases for V and 1 base for J; bases not matched to a gene: 1. Germline CDR1 SGHRS, CDR2 YFSETQ. The CDR3 is 16 amino acids. The CDR3 here is CASSLALAGSYNEQFF. The CDR3 coding sequence is TGCGCCAGCAGCTTGGCACTAGCGGGATCCTACAATGAGCAGTTCTTC.

This clonotype turned up a few times. J is TRBJ2-1 and V is TRBV10-3; maybe TRBD2 (6 bases). V dropped 3 bases and J dropped 4 bases, with 16 bases sitting between them. The CDR3 totals 16 residues. Germline V gives CDR1 ENHRY, CDR2 SYGVKD. CDR3 nucleotides: TGTGCCATCAGTGACCCTCCGGGACTGTTATACAATGAGCAGTTCTTC. Amino acids: CAISDPPGLLYNEQFF.

This chain connects TRBV2 to TRBJ2-5; D gene uncertain. CDR1 is SNHLY, CDR2 FYNNEI, per germline. Trimming removed 6 bases from V and 7 bases from J, with 18 bases in between. This CDR3 spans 14 amino acids. CDR3 in DNA: TGTGCCAGCAGCAACCCGCGTAGTTTCGGGACCCAGTACTTC. This codes for CASSNPRSFGTQYF. Drawing the rest from reference TRBV2 and TRBJ2-5, the complete variable domain is EPEVTQTPSHQVTQMGQEVILRCVPISNHLYFYWYRQILGQKVEFLVSFYNNEISEKSEIFDDQFSVERPDGSNFTLKIRSTKLEDSAMYFCASSNPRSFGTQYFGPGTRLLVL.

This clonotype was detected a few times. The chain carries TRBV6-1 and TRBJ1-1, with D uncertain. V was pared by 7 bases and J by 6 bases, with 24 bases between. This CDR3 spans 16 amino acids. Germline assignment: CDR1 MNHNS and CDR2 SASEGT. The CDR3 DNA reads as TGTGCCAGCACCATAAGCATTGGGAATTCTGGGGCTGAAGCTTTCTTT. This codes for CASTISIGNSGAEAFF.

Details on this clonotype: The junction does not match germline at one end; this may be a read error. The chain has TRBV20-1 and TRBJ2-1; 12 bases match TRBD2. The CDR3 contains 17 residues. Germline V lookup: CDR1 DFQATT, CDR2 SNEGSKA (reference sequence). CDR3 loop: CSARVVGLAGTYNKQFF. The CDR3 DNA reads as TGCAGTGCTAGAGTAGTAGGACTAGCGGGGACTTACAATAAGCAGTTCTTC.

This clonotype was recorded a few times. This chain connects TRBV6-2 or TRBV6-3 to TRBJ1-5, with D uncertain. The germline V gene has CDR1 MNHEY and CDR2 SVGEGT. This CDR3 has 14 amino acids. Trimming shortened V by 6 bases and J by 0 bases, and 9 bases separated the two germline ends. The CDR3 coding sequence is TGTGCCAGCAGCCACCCTTATAGCAATCAGCCCCAGCATTTT. Its protein product is CASSHPYSNQPQHF.

The chain employs TRBV2 and TRBJ2-2; D unclear. Germline V gene data show CDR1 as SNHLY and CDR2 as FYNNEI. V dropped 4 bases and J dropped 3 bases, with 6 bases sitting between them. This CDR3 region has 13 residues. The CDR3 sequence is CASSAVHTGELFF. CDR3 coding DNA: TGTGCCAGCAGTGCTGTGCACACCGGGGAGCTGTTTTTT.

This chain joins TRBV11-2 and TRBJ2-1; 10 bases fit TRBD2. The ends lost 5 bases at V and 4 bases at J; junction bases unmatched: 8. The germline CDR1 and CDR2 sequences are SGHAT and FQNNGV. The CDR3 has 16 residues. CDR3 sequence reads: CASSLLAGGEYNEQFF. The CDR3 bases are TGTGCCAGCAGCCTGTTAGCGGGGGGCGAATACAATGAGCAGTTCTTC.

This chain joins TRBV20-1 and TRBJ1-5; 7 nucleotides line up with TRBD1. The CDR3 extends over 16 amino acids. Per the germline V gene, CDR1 is DFQATT and CDR2 is SNEGSKA (reference sequence). V shed 0 bases and J 6 bases; nucleotides not matched to a gene: 11. The CDR3 is CSARDPKTGYGQPQHF. For the CDR3, the DNA is TGCAGTGCTAGAGATCCCAAGACAGGGTATGGTCAGCCCCAGCATTTT.

The chain employs TRBV7-9 and TRBJ2-7, with a tentative D call TRBD1 (6 bases). CDR1 is SEHNR, CDR2 FQNEAQ, per germline (reference sequence). The CDR3 is 13 amino acids. V shed 5 bases and J shed 1 base, with 9 bases lying between them. Here the CDR3 DNA reads TGTGCCAGCAGCACCGGACAGTCCTACGAGCAGTACTTC. Protein sequence: CASSTGQSYEQYF.

The chain recombines TRBV7-2 with TRBJ1-5; maybe TRBD1 (6 bases). Germline loops: CDR1 SGHTA, CDR2 FQGNSA. Trimming took 1 base from V and 1 from J, leaving 8 bases between them. This CDR3 comprises 15 residues. CDR3 protein: CASSLDRASNQPQHF. DNA of the CDR3: TGTGCCAGCAGCTTAGACAGGGCGAGCAATCAGCCCCAGCATTTT.